This TCR beta chain comes out of a study of T-cell reconstitution after alpha-beta-depleted transplantation in children (dated by TCRdb to about 2016). General notes on the study: T-cell immune reconstitution after TCRalphabeta/CD19-depleted allogeneic hematopoietic cell transplantation in children was quantitatively tracked in the study by means of TCR repertoire profiling. Study-wide findings and limitations: The frequencies of hyperexpanded clones fell over the following months, and after one year, T-cell counts and TCRbeta diversity were mostly attributed to newly produced T cells. The apparently early recovery of alphabetaT-cell counts about two months after transplant reportedly depended on only several hundred rapidly expanded clones that came from non-depleted graft cells. In some patients, the high TCRbeta diversity seen at day 60 was put down to recipient T cells and intrathymic progenitors that had survived conditioning.

This clonotype was observed at least ten times. The clone's antigen remains unknown. It has no much larger one-base neighbor in the sample; base qualities were not kept. The protocol used for the library was PCR. Instrument on record: Illumina HiSeq 2500. Molecular barcoding was employed in the preparation of TCR libraries, with unique molecular identifiers being used to normalize TCRbeta repertoire quantification. TCRdb trimmed the raw reads at Q25, called clones with MiXCR and kept productive beta chains. CDR3 protein sequences are deduplicated, and each keeps its most common genes and DNA. For this sample there are hundreds of thousands of distinct CDR3 sequences; approximately 14% appear just once. Clones ranked in the top ten supply 0.65% to 0.9% of the sample. The sample's treatment or condition label, in plain terms: allogeneic hematopoietic cell transplantation with graft depleted of TCRalphabeta T cells and CD19 B cells. The transplant recipients were children given TCRalphabeta/CD19-depleted allogeneic hematopoietic cell grafts.

The source of this sequence is a girl aged 2-15 years with congenital amegakaryocytic thrombocytopenia, due to receive a stem cell transplant. Sample: PBMCs, taken before TCRalphabeta/CD19-depleted stem cell transplant.

The nucleotides read TGTGCCTGGAATTCGGAAAATGAGCAGTTCTTC. This gives the protein CAWNSENEQFF. The chain couples TRBV30 to TRBJ2-1; no D gene is confidently identified. The trim is 4 bases for V and 7 bases for J, with a gap of 8 bases between the germline ends. CDR3 length: 11 amino acids, cysteine to phenylalanine. The kept DNA is CDR3 alone, 33 bases in frame from the first base. As encoded in the germline V gene (reference sequence), CDR1 is GTSNPN while CDR2 is SVGIG. Outside the CDR3, residues come from the reference TRBV30 and TRBJ2-1 proteins, so the full variable domain is: SQTIHQWPATLVQPVGSPLSLECTVEGTSNPNLYWYRQAAGRGLQLLFYSVGIGQISSEVPQNLSASRPQDRQFILSSKKLLLSDSGFYLCAWNSENEQFFGPGTRLTVL.